The T cell receptor (beta chain) described here comes from a study of T-cell reconstitution after alpha-beta-depleted transplantation in children. This sample's TCRbeta library carried unique molecular identifier barcodes. TCRdb ran MiXCR on the PCR reads and lists one entry per CDR3 protein. The sample yields around 600,000 distinct CDR3 sequences, over 9.5% seen once. Germline V gene sequence: CDR1 MDHEN, CDR2 SYDVKM. The CDR3 consists of 16 residues. V lost 8 bases to trimming and J lost 5 bases; unmatched junction nucleotides: 13. V gene TRBV28 combines with J gene TRBJ2-1, with 9 nucleotides matching TRBD2. Sequencing was performed on PBMCs from the stem cell graft donor, taken from the stem cell graft. The sequence was obtained from a human donor who donated a stem cell graft to a child with acute myeloid leukemia. CDR3 sequence (DNA): TGTGCCAGCGACGTTGGGGGACTAGCCATCAACAATGAGCAGTTCTTC. Translating gives CASDVGGLAINNEQFF.